Listed below are T cell receptor beta chains from one sample, sequenced in a study of CD8 T cells in Susac syndrome. MiXCR, applied by TCRdb to the immunoSEQ multiplex PCR reads, yields one record per CDR3 protein. This table holds about 76,000 distinct CDR3 sequences, roughly 91% found once. The sequencing sample was made of CD8+ T cells from PBMCs. The source is a human donor with multiple sclerosis. Each CDR3 is given with its conserved first and last residue. The order of the fields is D gene, J gene, clone size, V gene, CDR3 protein, CDR3 DNA. The D gene is left open where the match is weak. Clone size is stated in some rows and not others, as once, few, many or a class when expanded.

D gene: TRBD2
J gene: TRBJ2-1
clone size: NA
V gene: TRBV19
CDR3 protein: CASSPGLVVNEQFF
CDR3 DNA: TGTGCCAGTAGCCCGGGACTAGTGGTCAATGAGCAGTTCTTC

D gene: NA
J gene: TRBJ1-5
clone size: NA
V gene: TRBV6-1
CDR3 protein: CASSEEYSNQPQHF
CDR3 DNA: TGTGCCAGCAGTGAAGAGTATAGCAATCAGCCCCAGCATTTT

D gene: NA
J gene: TRBJ2-1
clone size: NA
V gene: TRBV6-2/TRBV6-3
CDR3 protein: CASSDFPYNEQFF
CDR3 DNA: TGTGCCAGCAGCGACTTTCCCTACAATGAGCAGTTCTTC

D gene: NA
J gene: TRBJ2-2
clone size: once
V gene: TRBV6-2/TRBV6-3
CDR3 protein: CASSYQGTITGELFF
CDR3 DNA: TGTGCCAGCAGTTACCAGGGCACAATCACCGGGGAGCTGTTTTTT

D gene: TRBD2
J gene: TRBJ2-1
clone size: NA
V gene: TRBV3-1
CDR3 protein: CASSQDITSEDEQFF
CDR3 DNA: TGTGCCAGCAGCCAAGATATCACTAGCGAAGATGAGCAGTTCTTC

D gene: TRBD2
J gene: TRBJ2-1
clone size: NA
V gene: TRBV2
CDR3 protein: CANKLGTSGSNEQFF
CDR3 DNA: TGTGCCAACAAACTCGGGACTAGCGGGAGTAATGAGCAGTTCTTC

D gene: NA
J gene: TRBJ2-7
clone size: NA
V gene: TRBV20-1
CDR3 protein: CSARDKLKLYEQYF
CDR3 DNA: TGCAGTGCTAGAGATAAATTGAAGCTCTACGAGCAGTACTTC

D gene: NA
J gene: TRBJ2-4
clone size: NA
V gene: TRBV18
CDR3 protein: CASSPGPGLNIQYF
CDR3 DNA: TGTGCCAGCTCACCGGGCCCGGGGTTAAACATTCAGTACTTC

D gene: TRBD2
J gene: TRBJ2-3
clone size: NA
V gene: TRBV9
CDR3 protein: CASSVEDGEGTDTQYF
CDR3 DNA: TGTGCCAGCAGCGTAGAGGATGGGGAGGGGACAGATACGCAGTATTTT

D gene: NA
J gene: TRBJ1-1
clone size: once
V gene: TRBV7-8
CDR3 protein: CASSTPGHQRGLNTEAFF
CDR3 DNA: TGTGCCAGCAGTACACCGGGACACCAGAGGGGTTTGAACACTGAAGCTTTCTTT

D gene: NA
J gene: TRBJ1-4
clone size: NA
V gene: TRBV7-9
CDR3 protein: CASKVATNEKLFF
CDR3 DNA: TGTGCCAGCAAGGTTGCAACTAATGAAAAACTGTTTTTT

D gene: TRBD1
J gene: TRBJ2-7
clone size: NA
V gene: TRBV27
CDR3 protein: CASSATGTGTYEQYF
CDR3 DNA: TGTGCCAGCAGTGCAACCGGGACAGGGACCTACGAGCAGTACTTC

D gene: TRBD1
J gene: TRBJ1-5
clone size: NA
V gene: TRBV19
CDR3 protein: CASGVGQDNQPQHF
CDR3 DNA: TGTGCCAGTGGGGTTGGACAGGACAATCAGCCCCAGCATTTT

D gene: TRBD2
J gene: TRBJ2-3
clone size: NA
V gene: TRBV5-4
CDR3 protein: CASSSGLIAGGKSDTQYF
CDR3 DNA: TGTGCCAGCAGCTCCGGCCTGATAGCGGGGGGGAAGTCAGATACGCAGTATTTT

D gene: TRBD2
J gene: TRBJ2-7
clone size: NA
V gene: TRBV2
CDR3 protein: CASSATLAGLPYEQYF
CDR3 DNA: TGTGCCAGCAGTGCTACACTAGCGGGACTTCCCTACGAGCAGTACTTC

D gene: NA
J gene: TRBJ1-1
clone size: few
V gene: TRBV7-9
CDR3 protein: CASSLGQLMNTEAFF
CDR3 DNA: TGTGCCAGCAGCTTAGGACAGCTGATGAACACTGAAGCTTTCTTT

D gene: TRBD2
J gene: TRBJ2-7
clone size: NA
V gene: TRBV12-3/TRBV12-4
CDR3 protein: CTSTGLNYEQYF
CDR3 DNA: TGTACCAGCACGGGACTAAACTACGAGCAGTACTTC

D gene: NA
J gene: TRBJ2-2
clone size: NA
V gene: TRBV7-6
CDR3 protein: CASSLVEDTGELFF
CDR3 DNA: TGTGCCAGCAGCTTAGTTGAGGACACCGGGGAGCTGTTTTTT

D gene: TRBD1
J gene: TRBJ1-5
clone size: NA
V gene: TRBV12-3/TRBV12-4
CDR3 protein: CASSFFDRVGNQPQHF
CDR3 DNA: TGTGCCAGCAGTTTTTTCGACAGGGTAGGCAATCAGCCCCAGCATTTT

D gene: TRBD1
J gene: TRBJ2-7
clone size: NA
V gene: TRBV15
CDR3 protein: CATSTNRGIFSGQYF
CDR3 DNA: TGTGCCACCAGCACAAACAGGGGCATTTTCTCGGGGCAGTACTTC

D gene: NA
J gene: TRBJ2-7
clone size: NA
V gene: TRBV5-1
CDR3 protein: CASSLQGSSYEQYF
CDR3 DNA: TGCGCCAGCAGCTTGCAGGGAAGCTCCTACGAGCAGTACTTC

D gene: TRBD2
J gene: TRBJ2-7
clone size: NA
V gene: TRBV13
CDR3 protein: CASSLRRRGGHEQYF
CDR3 DNA: TGTGCCAGCAGCTTAAGGAGGCGGGGGGGCCACGAGCAGTACTTC

D gene: NA
J gene: TRBJ1-1
clone size: NA
V gene: TRBV4-1
CDR3 protein: CASSQVIIADTEAFF
CDR3 DNA: TGCGCCAGCAGCCAAGTTATCATTGCGGACACTGAAGCTTTCTTT

D gene: TRBD2
J gene: TRBJ2-4
clone size: NA
V gene: TRBV4-1
CDR3 protein: CASSHGSSGDIGKNIQYF
CDR3 DNA: TGCGCCAGCAGCCACGGTTCTAGCGGGGATATTGGCAAAAACATTCAGTACTTC

D gene: NA
J gene: TRBJ2-5
clone size: NA
V gene: TRBV28
CDR3 protein: CASSPVTAQETQYF
CDR3 DNA: TGTGCCAGCAGCCCCGTGACGGCCCAAGAGACCCAGTACTTC

D gene: NA
J gene: TRBJ1-1
clone size: NA
V gene: TRBV13
CDR3 protein: CASIQRGNTEAFF
CDR3 DNA: TGTGCCAGCATCCAAAGGGGTAACACTGAAGCTTTCTTT

D gene: NA
J gene: TRBJ2-4
clone size: NA
V gene: TRBV6-6
CDR3 protein: CASSYRISYIQYF
CDR3 DNA: TGTGCCAGCAGTTACCGCATTTCGTACATTCAGTACTTC

D gene: TRBD2
J gene: TRBJ2-1
clone size: once
V gene: TRBV28
CDR3 protein: CASSLNRRGSYNEQFF
CDR3 DNA: TGTGCCAGCAGTTTGAATCGGCGGGGGAGCTACAATGAGCAGTTCTTC

D gene: TRBD2
J gene: TRBJ2-7
clone size: few
V gene: TRBV28
CDR3 protein: CASSLQGTSGYEQYF
CDR3 DNA: TGTGCCAGCAGTTTACAAGGGACTAGCGGGTACGAGCAGTACTTC

D gene: NA
J gene: TRBJ2-3
clone size: NA
V gene: TRBV28
CDR3 protein: CASSYNLRAGPAQYF
CDR3 DNA: TGTGCCAGCAGTTATAATCTCCGGGCGGGCCCTGCGCAGTATTTT

D gene: NA
J gene: TRBJ1-2
clone size: NA
V gene: TRBV6-5
CDR3 protein: CASTHGPENGYTF
CDR3 DNA: TGTGCCAGCACTCACGGTCCGGAAAACGGCTACACCTTC

D gene: TRBD1
J gene: TRBJ1-2
clone size: NA
V gene: TRBV7-6
CDR3 protein: CASSPRQGVIYGYTF
CDR3 DNA: TGTGCCAGCAGTCCGAGACAGGGCGTAATCTATGGCTACACCTTC

D gene: NA
J gene: TRBJ2-3
clone size: NA
V gene: TRBV2
CDR3 protein: CASSEWASTDTQYF
CDR3 DNA: TGTGCCAGCAGTGAATGGGCCAGCACAGATACGCAGTATTTT

D gene: NA
J gene: TRBJ1-1
clone size: NA
V gene: TRBV29-1
CDR3 protein: CSVEIGQSNTEAFF
CDR3 DNA: TGCAGCGTTGAAATCGGACAGAGCAACACTGAAGCTTTCTTT

D gene: TRBD1
J gene: TRBJ2-7
clone size: NA
V gene: TRBV10-2
CDR3 protein: CASGLRGTGEQYF
CDR3 DNA: TGCGCCAGCGGCTTGCGGGGGACAGGGGAACAGTACTTC

D gene: NA
J gene: TRBJ2-1
clone size: NA
V gene: TRBV20-1
CDR3 protein: CSARTRQLRNEQFF
CDR3 DNA: TGCAGTGCTAGAACGAGACAGTTACGCAATGAGCAGTTCTTC

D gene: NA
J gene: TRBJ1-1
clone size: once
V gene: TRBV11-2
CDR3 protein: CASKSGGQNTEAFF
CDR3 DNA: TGTGCCAGTAAGTCGGGGGGACAGAACACTGAAGCTTTCTTT

D gene: NA
J gene: TRBJ2-7
clone size: NA
V gene: TRBV5-1
CDR3 protein: CASRPNAYEQYF
CDR3 DNA: TGCGCCAGCCGTCCCAACGCATACGAGCAGTACTTC

D gene: TRBD2
J gene: TRBJ2-3
clone size: once
V gene: TRBV12-3/TRBV12-4
CDR3 protein: CASSVLAGADTQYF
CDR3 DNA: TGTGCCAGCAGTGTGCTAGCGGGGGCAGATACGCAGTATTTT

D gene: NA
J gene: TRBJ1-5
clone size: NA
V gene: TRBV15
CDR3 protein: CATSREVVNQPQHF
CDR3 DNA: TGTGCCACCAGCAGAGAGGTGGTGAATCAGCCCCAGCATTTT

D gene: NA
J gene: TRBJ2-5
clone size: NA
V gene: TRBV2
CDR3 protein: CASSVSGPGETQYF
CDR3 DNA: TGTGCCAGCAGTGTAAGCGGACCCGGGGAGACCCAGTACTTC

D gene: NA
J gene: TRBJ2-2
clone size: once
V gene: TRBV20-1
CDR3 protein: CSASPAPIMTGELFF
CDR3 DNA: TGCAGTGCTAGCCCTGCGCCCATTATGACCGGGGAGCTGTTTTTT

D gene: NA
J gene: TRBJ2-3
clone size: NA
V gene: TRBV5-1
CDR3 protein: CASKSGPPNLGDTQYF
CDR3 DNA: TGCGCCAGCAAGAGCGGGCCTCCCAATTTAGGAGATACGCAGTATTTT

D gene: TRBD2
J gene: TRBJ2-1
clone size: once
V gene: TRBV5-1
CDR3 protein: CASSLGTSPYNEQFF
CDR3 DNA: TGCGCCAGCAGCTTGGGGACTAGCCCCTACAATGAGCAGTTCTTC

D gene: TRBD2
J gene: TRBJ2-1
clone size: NA
V gene: TRBV6-2/TRBV6-3
CDR3 protein: CASSVTLAGGLEQFF
CDR3 DNA: TGTGCCAGCAGTGTAACCCTAGCGGGAGGGTTGGAGCAGTTCTTC

D gene: NA
J gene: TRBJ1-1
clone size: NA
V gene: TRBV4-2
CDR3 protein: CASSQDPAGTNTEAFF
CDR3 DNA: TGTGCCAGCAGCCAAGATCCGGCGGGTACGAACACTGAAGCTTTCTTT

D gene: TRBD1
J gene: TRBJ2-5
clone size: once
V gene: TRBV6-5
CDR3 protein: CASSLSGTGKETQYF
CDR3 DNA: TGTGCCAGCAGTCTTTCCGGGACAGGGAAGGAGACCCAGTACTTC

D gene: NA
J gene: TRBJ1-5
clone size: NA
V gene: TRBV19
CDR3 protein: CASRALMGSNQPQHF
CDR3 DNA: TGTGCCAGTAGAGCCTTGATGGGCAGCAATCAGCCCCAGCATTTT

D gene: TRBD2
J gene: TRBJ2-3
clone size: NA
V gene: TRBV19
CDR3 protein: CASSIRLARVDTQYF
CDR3 DNA: TGTGCCAGTAGTATCCGACTAGCTAGAGTGGATACGCAGTATTTT

D gene: NA
J gene: TRBJ2-2
clone size: NA
V gene: TRBV12-3/TRBV12-4
CDR3 protein: CASSRTGELFF
CDR3 DNA: TGTGCCAGCAGTCGCACCGGGGAGCTGTTTTTT

D gene: NA
J gene: TRBJ2-7
clone size: NA
V gene: TRBV11-2
CDR3 protein: CASSVNEQYF
CDR3 DNA: TGTGCCAGCAGCGTTAACGAGCAGTACTTC

D gene: NA
J gene: TRBJ2-7
clone size: NA
V gene: TRBV21-1
CDR3 protein: CASSNRPSVPYYYEQYF
CDR3 DNA: TGTGCCAGCAGCAATCGACCCTCGGTCCCCTACTACTACGAGCAGTACTTC

D gene: TRBD1
J gene: TRBJ1-5
clone size: NA
V gene: TRBV6-6
CDR3 protein: CASSFGQGRGQPQHF
CDR3 DNA: TGTGCCAGCAGTTTCGGACAGGGAAGAGGTCAGCCCCAGCATTTT

D gene: TRBD2
J gene: TRBJ2-1
clone size: NA
V gene: TRBV20-1
CDR3 protein: CSARPGLADYYNEQFF
CDR3 DNA: TGCAGTGCTAGACCTGGACTAGCGGATTACTACAATGAGCAGTTCTTC

D gene: NA
J gene: TRBJ1-1
clone size: NA
V gene: TRBV5-6
CDR3 protein: CASSLAEGRMNTEAFF
CDR3 DNA: TGTGCCAGCAGCTTGGCCGAAGGGAGGATGAACACTGAAGCTTTCTTT

D gene: TRBD2
J gene: TRBJ2-7
clone size: NA
V gene: TRBV27
CDR3 protein: CASSPGTSGIVSYEQYF
CDR3 DNA: TGTGCCAGCAGCCCCGGGACTAGCGGGATAGTCTCCTACGAGCAGTACTTC